The 23 T cell receptor beta chains in this list originate from one sample, sequenced in a study of tumor-infiltrating lymphocytes in primary liver carcinoma. Investigators took RNA and DNA out together from 20-30 mg of unsorted bulk tissue. The investigators made TCR beta cDNA from approximately 0.5 ug total RNA, using a constant-region primer. Generation of the TCR beta libraries relied on three nested multiplex PCR rounds using slightly modified ARM-PCR. Each of the first two PCR rounds ran approximately 11 cycles with TRBV1-TRBV30 forward and C-beta reverse primers. TCRdb used MiXCR to reprocess the multiplex PCR reads, holding one entry per CDR3 protein. The sample shows 30,000 to 35,000 distinct CDR3 sequences, about three quarters of them seen only once. The sample was liver tumor tissue from sampling region 5. The subset denotes: tumor region T5, tumor centre. Every receptor here comes from a man between 35 and 55 years old with primary liver carcinoma and hepatitis B virus infection.

This clonotype was observed a single time. The junction shows a germline mismatch at one end, possibly a read error. The rearrangement joins TRBV5-5 to TRBJ2-1; TRBD1 aligns across 7 bases. The germline V gene has CDR1 SGHKS and CDR2 YYEKEE (reference sequence). The CDR3 covers 15 residues. The CDR3 nucleotides are TGTTCCAGCAGCCCTAGACAGGGTCCCTACGATGAGCAGTTCTTC. As protein: CSSSPRQGPYDEQFF.

To note about this clonotype: The junction departs from the called germline gene at one end, perhaps through a read error. The rearrangement joins TRBV5-6 to TRBJ2-7; D unclear. Germline V CDR1 and CDR2: SGHDT, YYEEEE. This CDR3 is 15 amino acids long. CDR3 DNA: TGTGTCAATAGCTTGCGAGCCCCCCTCTCCTACAAGCAGTACTTC. Protein product: CVNSLRAPLSYKQYF.

V gene TRBV10-3 combines with J gene TRBJ1-5, with D possibly matching TRBD1 (5 bases). The CDR3 sequence is 15 residues long. Looked up from germline, CDR1 is ENHRY and CDR2 is SYGVKD. In DNA, the CDR3 is TGTACCTCCAGGGACCGTTTAACCAGCAATCAGCCCCAGCATTTT. It specifies CTSRDRLTSNQPQHF.

Regarding this clonotype: A read error may account for a junction end that differs from germline. V and J are TRBV5-5 and TRBJ1-5, with D perhaps TRBD1 (5 bases). The CDR3 is 14 residues long. The germline CDR1 and CDR2 sequences are SGHKS and YYEKEE (reference sequence). CDR3 sequence: CVSSVEGNNQHQHF. In nucleotides, the CDR3 is TGTGTCAGCAGCGTGGAGGGGAACAATCAGCACCAGCATTTT.

This clonotype was observed once. This chain connects TRBV18 to TRBJ2-2; D might be TRBD2 (6 bases). V lost 3 bases and J 1 base, leaving 6 bases between the germline ends. Per the germline V gene, CDR1 is KGHSH and CDR2 is LQKENI. The CDR3 length is 14 residues. The CDR3 nucleotides read TGTGCCAGCTCACCTAGCGGGAACACCGGGGAGCTGTTTTTT. Its translation: CASSPSGNTGELFF. Full variable domain (missing parts from reference TRBV18 and TRBJ2-2): NAGVMQNPRHLVRRRGQEARLRCSPMKGHSHVYWYRQLPEEGLKFMVYLQKENIIDESGMPKERFSAEFPKEGPSILRIQQVVRGDSAAYFCASSPSGNTGELFFGEGSRLTVL.

A remark on this clonotype: The junction departs from the called germline gene at one end, perhaps through a read error. The chain couples TRBV20-1 to TRBJ2-4, with 10 bases matching TRBD2. CDR3 length equals 16 residues. From germline, CDR1 is DFQATT and CDR2 SNEGSKA (reference sequence). The CDR3 is CNASLWSSGSRDIQYF. The CDR3 coding sequence is TGCAATGCTAGTCTCTGGTCTAGCGGGAGTAGGGACATTCAGTACTTC.

This clonotype showed up just a few times. The gene calls are TRBV20-1 and TRBJ2-1, with 13 nucleotides matching TRBD2. Germline V gene data show CDR1 as DFQATT and CDR2 as SNEGSKA (reference sequence). This CDR3 is 16 amino acids long. V lost 2 bases and J lost 8; bases outside the gene matches: 9. The CDR3 DNA is TGCAGTGCTAGATCCCGTGTAGGACTAGCGGGAGATGAGCAGTTCTTC. This codes for CSARSRVGLAGDEQFF.

Points on this clonotype: An end of the junction does not agree with germline; a read error may underlie this. This chain connects TRBV11-2 to TRBJ2-6, with D tentatively TRBD1 or TRBD2 (5 bases each). The germline V gene has CDR1 SGHAT and CDR2 FQNNGV. The CDR3 runs to 12 residues. The CDR3 sequence: CVSSLGVNVLTF. The CDR3 nucleotides read TGTGTCAGTAGCTTGGGGGTCAACGTCCTGACTTTC.

V gene TRBV5-4 combines with J gene TRBJ2-7; possible D gene TRBD1, 6 bases. CDR3 length equals 13 residues. Trimming removed 6 bases from V and 7 bases from J, with 17 bases in between. Germline values: CDR1 SGHNT, CDR2 YYREEE (reference sequence). The CDR3 is CASNHINRAEQYF. CDR3 DNA: TGTGCCAGCAACCACATCAACAGGGCTGAGCAGTACTTC.

A single count supports this clonotype. In this CDR3 the conserved last residue, phenylalanine or tryptophan, is missing, so a read error is likely. No DNA is shown, since the ends of the CDR3 on it are uncertain; the CDR3 is the one TCRdb lists. The chain is built from TRBV11-2 and TRBJ2-7. The CDR3 numbers 15 amino acids, ends counted. The germline V gene has CDR1 SGHAT and CDR2 FQNNGV. The CDR3 reads CANSLDLGVIYEHYS.

On this clonotype itself: As the CDR3 is not closed by the conserved phenylalanine or tryptophan, this likely results from a read error. The limits of the CDR3 on the DNA are not certain, so only TCRdb's listed CDR3 is given. The chain links TRBV6-5 to TRBJ2-5; the D call of TRBD2 is as the table states it, not checked on the DNA. The CDR3 has 11 residues if both end residues are counted. The germline V gene encodes CDR1 MNHEY and CDR2 SVGAGI. The CDR3 here is CAITARGTQYC.

Turning to this clonotype: The CDR3 end shows no conserved phenylalanine or tryptophan, and so a read error is likely. The chain joins TRBV6-6 to TRBJ1-3; perhaps TRBD1 as D (5 bases). The germline gives CDR1 MNHNY, CDR2 SVGAGI (reference sequence). This CDR3 has 15 amino acids. CDR3 bases: TGTGCTAGCAGTTACGAAGGGGTTTCAGTAAACACCATATATATT. It translates to CASSYEGVSVNTIYI.

The chain couples TRBV11-2 to TRBJ2-7; 7 bases are shared with TRBD1. Germline trimming cut 7 bases from V and 3 bases from J; bases unmatched to any gene: 15. CDR3 length: 16 residues. CDR1 is SGHAT, CDR2 FQNNGV, per germline. This CDR3 is CASIIYQAGGHYEQYF. CDR3 nucleotide sequence: TGTGCCAGCATCATTTATCAGGCAGGGGGTCACTACGAGCAGTACTTC.

The rearrangement links TRBV11-2 to TRBJ2-1; D call uncertain. Per the germline V gene, CDR1 is SGHAT and CDR2 is FQNNGV. V was clipped by 8 bases and J by 7 bases, with 24 bases between them. This CDR3 has 16 residues. The CDR3 protein is CASLSWVAFFGNEQFF. For the CDR3, the DNA is TGTGCCAGCTTAAGTTGGGTAGCCTTCTTTGGGAATGAGCAGTTCTTC.

V usage is TRBV6-2 or TRBV6-3 and J usage is TRBJ2-7; 7 bases align to TRBD2. The germline gives CDR1 MNHEY, CDR2 SVGEGT. CDR3 length: 13 residues. Trimming cost V 9 bases and J 7 bases; bases outside gene matches: 12. CDR3 region: CARSWREHYEQYF. The CDR3 nucleotides are TGTGCCAGGTCGTGGCGGGAGCACTATGAGCAGTACTTC.

The rearrangement uses TRBV11-2 and TRBJ2-7; D unresolved. Germline-derived CDR1 and CDR2 are SGHAT and FQNNGV. The CDR3 is 16 amino acids. CDR3 loop: CASSLDGLSLRYEQYV. The CDR3 nucleotides are TGTGCCAGCAGCTTAGATGGGCTTAGCTTGAGGTACGAACAGTACGTC.

A word on this clonotype: The germline gene is not matched at one end of the junction; a read error may be the cause. This chain links TRBV10-3 with TRBJ1-1; D is unresolved. In germline, CDR1 is ENHRY, CDR2 SYGVKD. The CDR3 is 17 amino acids. The CDR3: CAVSWRQEGATNIEAFF. In DNA, the CDR3 is TGTGCCGTATCTTGGAGACAAGAGGGCGCGACGAACATTGAAGCTTTCTTT.

Regarding this clonotype: The germline gene is not matched at one end of the junction; a read error may be the cause. The rearrangement uses TRBV10-3 and TRBJ2-1; perhaps TRBD2 as D (7 bases). This CDR3 contains 13 residues. CDR1 and CDR2 from the germline V gene are ENHRY and SYGVKD. CDR3: CAISAGDYSEQFF. CDR3 nucleotide sequence: TGTGCCATCAGCGCAGGGGACTACAGTGAGCAGTTCTTC.

This clonotype was seen once. A much larger clonotype is one base distant, so this may be a read error. The chain recombines TRBV25-1 with TRBJ2-7; no firm D call. Trimming shortened V by 4 bases and J by 4 bases, and 5 bases separated the two germline ends. Germline CDR1 is MGHDK and CDR2 is SYGVNS. The CDR3 extends over 11 amino acids. CDR3 in amino acids: CASSGGYEQYF. In DNA, the CDR3 is TGTGCCAGCAGTGGAGGATACGAGCAGTACTTC.

With regard to this clonotype: This may come from a read error, since a much larger clone is one base off. The V call is TRBV7-9, the J call TRBJ1-1; TRBD1 might be the D (5 bases). V dropped 10 bases and J dropped 1 base, with 10 bases sitting between them. From germline, CDR1 is SEHNR and CDR2 FQNEAQ (reference sequence). This CDR3 contains 12 residues. The CDR3 is CANTQGNTEAFF. CDR3 nucleotide sequence: TGTGCCAACACCCAGGGGAACACTGAAGCTTTCTTT.

The sample holds a few counts of this clonotype. The chain links TRBV29-1 to TRBJ2-5; 8 bases agree with TRBD1. The CDR3 is 15 amino acids. The germline CDR1 and CDR2 sequences are SQVTM and ANQGSEA. With V trimmed by 4 bases and J by 5 bases, 12 bases remained unmatched. CDR3 bases: TGCAGCGTTGGGGGGACAGGACCTCCGAGGGAGACCCAGTACTTC. It specifies CSVGGTGPPRETQYF.

This clonotype was found a few times. The rearrangement joins TRBV5-5 to TRBJ2-1; 8 bases agree with TRBD1. Germline loops: CDR1 SGHKS, CDR2 YYEKEE (reference sequence). This CDR3 region has 15 residues. Trimming at V came to 8 bases and at J to 5 bases, leaving 12 bases not matched to a gene. This CDR3 is CASNPGQGSDNEQFF. DNA for the CDR3: TGTGCCAGTAACCCTGGACAGGGTTCCGACAATGAGCAGTTCTTC.

Of note for this clonotype: With a much larger clone just one base away, this may be a read error. The V call is TRBV11-1, the J call TRBJ2-3; TRBD2 matches 8 bases. Germline-derived CDR1 and CDR2 are SGHAT and FQDESV (reference sequence). This CDR3 has 16 amino acids. V dropped 5 bases and J dropped 3; count of bases not matched to a gene: 10. CDR3 amino acids: CASSLGTRTQTDTQYF. The CDR3 coding sequence is TGTGCCAGCAGCCTCGGGACTAGGACACAAACAGATACGCAGTATTTT.